This entry lists 32 T cell receptor beta chains sequenced from one sample in a study of monozygotic twins with inflammatory bowel disease. TCRdb reprocessed the 5' RACE reads, with one entry per CDR3 protein and no DNA. The sample shows 85,000 to 110,000 distinct CDR3 sequences, and 1.9% sits with its ten largest clones. The sequenced sample consisted of blood. The receptors here all came from a human donor with ulcerative colitis or Crohn's disease, or a healthy co-twin of an affected twin (not recorded which).

V is TRBV20-1 and J is TRBJ2-5; TCRdb designates TRBD2, a call that cannot be tested without DNA. There are 14 residues in the CDR3. The germline gives CDR1 DFQATT, CDR2 SNEGSKA (reference sequence). This CDR3 reads CSAWPYRESETQYF.

V usage is TRBV25-1 and J usage is TRBJ2-7; TCRdb indicates TRBD1, and absent DNA this call remains unverified. CDR1 and CDR2 (germline): MGHDK, SYGVNS. The CDR3 runs 12 residues. This CDR3 reads CASSTPAREQYF.

The rearrangement uses TRBV3-1 and TRBJ2-2. CDR3 length: 12 residues. The germline gives CDR1 LGHDT, CDR2 YNNKEL (reference sequence). The CDR3: CASSQGTGELFF.

J is TRBJ2-2 and V is TRBV20-1; as DNA is missing, the TRBD1 call by TCRdb cannot be tested. The CDR3 has 15 amino acids. Germline V gives CDR1 DFQATT, CDR2 SNEGSKA (reference sequence). This CDR3 is CSAGPDRGFTGELFF.

J is TRBJ2-1 and V is TRBV10-3; TCRdb indicates TRBD1, and absent DNA this call remains unverified. The CDR3 loop spans 13 amino acids. Germline values: CDR1 ENHRY, CDR2 SYGVKD. The CDR3 here is CAISTYDRGGGFF.

The V call is TRBV4-3, the J call TRBJ2-5; the TCRdb D gene call, TRBD2, has no DNA to confirm it. The CDR3 consists of 15 residues. Germline V gives CDR1 LGHNA, CDR2 YSLEER. The CDR3 spells CASSQVKGVGETQYF.

The J gene is TRBJ2-7, the V gene TRBV29-1. The V gene's germline CDR1 is SQVTM and CDR2 ANQGSEA. The CDR3 is made up of 13 amino acids. The CDR3 region is CSVGGLSSYEQYF.

The chain combines TRBV20-1 with TRBJ1-2; the D call from TCRdb, TRBD1, cannot be confirmed without DNA. Germline CDR1 and CDR2: DFQATT and SNEGSKA (reference sequence). This CDR3 is built from 15 residues. Here the CDR3 reads CSARESGPPNYGYTF.

CDR3 protein: CASRKLLAGAHSTNNEQFF. The V and J genes are TRBV11-2 and TRBJ2-1; TCRdb's D call of TRBD2 is untestable without DNA. The germline V gene has CDR1 SGHAT and CDR2 FQNNGV. CDR3 length: 19 amino acids.

V is TRBV12-3 or TRBV12-4 and J is TRBJ2-2. CDR3 length: 13 amino acids. The chain's CDR3 is CASSTYSTGELFF.

The rearrangement links TRBV5-4 to TRBJ2-2; TCRdb's D call of TRBD1 is untestable without DNA. Per germline, CDR1 SGHNT and CDR2 YYREEE (reference sequence). This CDR3 comprises 16 residues. The CDR3 sequence: CASSNPGTLSTGELFF.

The rearrangement links TRBV27 to TRBJ2-7. The germline gives CDR1 MNHEY, CDR2 SMNVEV (reference sequence). The CDR3 consists of 11 residues. The CDR3 protein is CASGSAYEQYF.

V usage is TRBV30 and J usage is TRBJ1-6; TCRdb's D gene call, TRBD1, goes unchecked for lack of DNA. This CDR3 is 12 amino acids long. Germline lookup yields CDR1 GTSNPN and CDR2 SVGIG (reference sequence). CDR3 amino acids: CATGRDHSPLHF.

This clonotype shows up as medium-sized by frequency. V gene TRBV28 combines with J gene TRBJ2-7; TCRdb names TRBD1, which stays unverified in the absence of DNA. The CDR3 length is 15 residues. CDR1 MDHEN and CDR2 SYDVKM come from the germline V gene. The CDR3 is CASSLLGGSLYEQYF.

This chain joins TRBV20-1 and TRBJ2-7; TCRdb's assignment of TRBD1 cannot be checked, as there is no DNA. The germline V gene encodes CDR1 DFQATT and CDR2 SNEGSKA (reference sequence). This CDR3 comprises 13 residues. The CDR3 reads CSARGQVSYEQYF.

The chain employs TRBV4-3 and TRBJ2-4; TCRdb's D call, TRBD1, is unchecked because there is no DNA. The CDR3 is 15 amino acids. Germline values: CDR1 LGHNA, CDR2 YSLEER. CDR3: CASSRTGDAKNIQYF.

CDR3 loop: CASSLGLWATNEKLFF. The chain is built from TRBV5-1 and TRBJ1-4. This CDR3 comprises 16 residues. Germline lookup yields CDR1 SGHRS and CDR2 YFSETQ.

The V gene is TRBV12-3 or TRBV12-4, the J gene TRBJ1-5. This CDR3 has 14 amino acids. This chain's CDR3 is CASSFGSRNQPQHF.

This rearrangement joins TRBV18 to TRBJ1-1; TCRdb lists TRBD1, though no DNA is available to test this call. The germline V gene encodes CDR1 KGHSH and CDR2 LQKENI. The CDR3 extends over 14 amino acids. CDR3 in amino acids: CASSRARENTEAFF.

The V gene is TRBV7-2, the J gene TRBJ2-7; TCRdb's D gene call, TRBD1, goes unchecked for lack of DNA. CDR3 length: 12 amino acids. The germline gives CDR1 SGHTA, CDR2 FQGNSA. CDR3 sequence: CASSLVMAPSYF.

The chain has TRBV6-5 and TRBJ1-1; TCRdb picks TRBD1, but there is no DNA to check that call. There are 15 residues in the CDR3. The germline gives CDR1 MNHEY, CDR2 SVGAGI. CDR3 loop: CASSYWGARADGAFF.

CDR3 amino acids: CASSQDRQQWQFF. V is TRBV12-3 or TRBV12-4 and J is TRBJ2-1; checking the TCRdb D call of TRBD1 is not possible without DNA. This CDR3 has 13 amino acids.

The chain combines TRBV20-1 with TRBJ2-1; the TRBD1 assignment by TCRdb is unverifiable without DNA. Germline CDR1 and CDR2: DFQATT and SNEGSKA (reference sequence). The CDR3 loop spans 11 amino acids. This CDR3 reads CSPGGSESVFF.

V and J are TRBV29-1 and TRBJ2-7. Germline CDR1 reads SQVTM; CDR2 reads ANQGSEA. This CDR3 is 13 amino acids long. The CDR3 loop reads CSVERDLPREQYF.

This chain joins TRBV7-3 and TRBJ2-7. Germline V lookup: CDR1 SGHTA, CDR2 FQGTGA. The CDR3 has 14 amino acids. The CDR3 region is CASSLVHASYEQYF.

The genes are TRBV20-1 and TRBJ2-2. The CDR3 length is 13 residues. CDR1 and CDR2 (germline): DFQATT, SNEGSKA (reference sequence). The CDR3 loop is CSAPSSYTGELLF.

The chain joins TRBV27 to TRBJ2-1; TCRdb's D call, TRBD2, is unchecked because there is no DNA. The CDR3 runs to 16 residues. Per the germline V gene, CDR1 is MNHEY and CDR2 is SMNVEV (reference sequence). The CDR3 loop reads CASSTPLAGTYNEQFF.

This chain connects TRBV28 to TRBJ1-1; the D gene TCRdb calls, TRBD1, cannot be checked with no DNA. Per the germline V gene, CDR1 is MDHEN and CDR2 is SYDVKM. This CDR3 spans 14 amino acids. The CDR3 protein is CASSLTGLRTEAFF.

This chain uses TRBV5-1 with TRBJ2-1; the D call from TCRdb, TRBD1, cannot be confirmed without DNA. CDR1 is SGHRS, CDR2 YFSETQ, per germline. The CDR3 is made up of 12 amino acids. The CDR3: CASRRTGDEQFF.

The CDR3 region is CASSPLGQGLYEQYF. The chain carries TRBV18 and TRBJ2-7; TCRdb outputs TRBD1, but without DNA this stays unchecked. The CDR3 is made up of 15 amino acids. Germline V lookup: CDR1 KGHSH, CDR2 LQKENI.

The chain links TRBV5-6 to TRBJ1-2; TCRdb's D call, TRBD1, is unchecked because there is no DNA. Looked up from germline, CDR1 is SGHDT and CDR2 is YYEEEE. The CDR3 runs 14 residues. CDR3: CASSPDRGVYGYTF.

This chain's CDR3 is CASNDPGRMFF. The chain employs TRBV7-2 and TRBJ2-1; TCRdb outputs TRBD1, but without DNA this stays unchecked. The CDR3 covers 11 residues. Germline loops: CDR1 SGHTA, CDR2 FQGNSA.